Given below is one T cell receptor (beta chain) in context. Its antigen target is currently unknown. Per-base qualities were not stored, and no clone one base away is much larger. The donors belonged to the validation cohort of under 150 subjects, which was separate from the approximately 680-subject first cohort. The data were taken from a study of cytomegalovirus exposure and HLA in healthy donors (dated by TCRdb to the late 2010s). For the study in its entirety: The approximately 710 repertoires of the first cohort and the 95 to 150 validation repertoires were produced on the same platform, according to a later analysis. The study was designed to test whether signatures of past pathogen exposure could be identified by cataloging public T cell receptors. A separate validation cohort of about 110 different subjects was used in addition to the roughly 720-subject first cohort. High-throughput TCR immunosequencing, statistical association of individual TCRs with disease status, and machine learning were combined to predict cytomegalovirus infection status.

The junction shows trimming of 4 bases on V and 1 base on J, and the gene matches do not reach 5 bases of it. Its CDR3 holds 16 amino acids, cysteine through phenylalanine. Only the CDR3 DNA stays, 48 bases, in frame from base 1. Sequences SNHLY (CDR1) and FYNNEI (CDR2) are obtained from the germline V gene. The protocol used for the library was the immunoSEQ multiplex PCR assay. As for the original processing: A statistical classification framework was built for diagnosing cytomegalovirus status from the catalog of TCR beta chain sequences. Here the immuneACCESS table is served through TCRdb, limited to in-frame sequences with V and J called. Missing clones are a known gap in these copies; in checked studies unresolved V genes cover under half, and the rest lacks a known reason. V, J and clone size derive from that table, while D and trimming were established from the DNA sequence. For this sample the table gives 45,000 to 70,000 clones, of which 90% were detected only once. The ten top clones hold 0.85% to 1.2% of the sample.

Results and caveats for the whole study, not just this receptor: Subsequent analysis determined that TCRs grouped into clusters in the first cohort also showed a tendency toward co-occurrence across the 130 or so validation repertoires, and approximately 93% of cluster scores exceeded 0. All 120 or so repertoires were used to score co-occurrence in the validation cohort in a later analysis, because that analysis had no HLA typing for the cohort. Three of the identified cytomegalovirus-associated TCR beta chains were confirmed in vitro to be specific for cytomegalovirus antigens. The study gave a list of about 150 TCR beta chains associated with cytomegalovirus. While some public TCRs were present in many individuals, most TCR sequences turned up only very rarely across donors. In both the original and validation cohorts, the classifier was reported to diagnose cytomegalovirus status with high specificity and sensitivity. The authors suggested that the approach could potentially be extended to other disease states and immunological phenotypes.

The V and J segments used are TRBV2 and TRBJ2-2; TRBD1 aligns with 8 central bases. Sequencing was done on a sample of PBMCs. The clonotype was recovered from a man in his late teens or twenties in good health and CMV-seronegative. The DNA reads as follows: TGTGCCAGCAGTGGGGACAGGACAAGGAACACCGGGGAGCTGTTTTTT. It translates to CASSGDRTRNTGELFF.